This T cell receptor beta chain was sequenced for a study of shared clonotypes between healthy human individuals (dated by TCRdb to the early 2020s). Regarding the complete study: The cohort included three men and a couple of women between 18 and 49 years of age. Per donor, three plates each were used for CD4 naive and CD4 memory, two for CD8 naive, and one for CD8 memory. Blood TCR repertoires of a handful of healthy adults were deeply sequenced to estimate repertoire size and the extent of clonotype sharing between individuals. Libraries were prepared and TCR repertoires were sequenced by different laboratories using diverse techniques, in order to increase sequencing depth and limit assay-specific biases. Per donor, leukapheresis produced somewhere between about 0.8 and 9 billion PBMCs. Summary of the overall study and its limitations: Even with the large sequencing depth, rarefaction of the sorted-subset datasets indicated that sequencing was incomplete. Pairwise subsampling indicated that sequencing depth was expected to affect the degree of clonotype sharing among donors. About 5% of naive CD4, approximately 3.7% of naive CD8, around 2.3% of memory CD4, and over 0.35% of memory CD8 clonotypes were shared across a few donors. Because the study included a small number of donors, the genetic and exposure-history diversity represented was limited. Larger estimated clonotype richness was generally found for naive subsets than for memory subsets. Sampling was restricted to blood, and TCR repertoires in tissues likely differ from the TCR repertoires found in blood. Compared with non-shared clonotypes, clonotypes shared by all four sorted-subset donors had higher generation probabilities.

The donors were healthy, HIV-negative adults with no recently reported acute infections or vaccinations. Only Caucasian adults living in Nashville, Tennessee, USA were represented among the donors. CD4+ T cells were enriched by magnetic negative selection; naive cells were then positively selected on CD45RA, and the negative fraction formed the memory subset. After blood collection by leukapheresis, PBMCs were isolated using Ficoll-Histopaque density gradient centrifugation and then cryopreserved in the vapor phase of liquid nitrogen. Purity and quantity of every magnetically sorted T cell population were checked by analytical flow cytometry. Each sorted fraction had its genomic DNA isolated and then quantified by UV absorbance on a Nanodrop 2000c. Of note for this clone: The antigen it binds to is not known. No much larger clone is present one base from it, and per-base qualities are unavailable.

TCR CDR3 regions were amplified from genomic DNA by multiplex PCR using the deep immunoSEQ assay. Extracted genomic DNA from each cell subset was distributed evenly across all wells of several immunoSEQ 96-well plates, and each plate was treated as a replicate. For sorted subsets, roughly 200 ng of genomic DNA, equivalent to 25,000 to 35,000 T cell genomes, went into each replicate PCR. Purified libraries were quantified with a Qubit 3.0 fluorometer, sized on a Bioanalyzer 2100, and re-quantified with the KAPA Library Quantification kit. Each immunoSEQ 96-well plate was sequenced on its own single-read 150-cycle Illumina NextSeq 550 flow cell. The authors' analysis ran thus. Because the immunoSEQ output included only junctional sequences and no quality scores, the filtering could not be the same as the filtering used for full-length reads. To assign V/J genes and CDR3, sequences were annotated against IMGT germline references using PyIR, a Python wrapper for IgBLAST v1.9. Reads were filtered out if the reads had weak V/J assignments (E-value above 1e-6), no CDR3, stop codons, out-of-frame junctions, or ambiguous translated residues. A V3J clonotype was defined by an identical inferred V gene, J gene, and CDR3 amino acid sequence. Percentage overlap between repertoires was calculated by dividing the number of shared unique clonotypes by the size of the smaller repertoire. Repertoire richness was assessed with RTK rarefaction, the Chao1 estimator, and Recon v2.1 estimates of unobserved clonotypes. OLGA was used to compute generation probabilities for all TCRbeta clonotypes that the gDNA method yielded from a handful of donors. Not all clones reach the TCRdb copy of this immuneACCESS table, which keeps in-frame sequences only. Checked studies attribute under half of the gap to unresolved V genes and leave the rest unexplained. V and J calls and clone size come straight from that table; D and trimming were deduced from the DNA. Present in this sample are about 710,000 clones, around four fifths of which were seen just once. Roughly 1.9% of the sample lies in the top ten.

Reading from cysteine to phenylalanine, the CDR3 counts 15 amino acids. Only CDR3 DNA remains: 45 bases, in frame from the first base. CDR1 and CDR2 (SGHKS, YYEKEE) derive from the germline V gene (reference sequence). V lost 1 base and J lost 1 base; the stretch between them is 11 bases long. The sequence derives from a woman aged 30 to 39 in good health. Sequenced input: memory CD4+ T cells sorted from blood. The cell subset or site label, as the study defines it: CD45RA-negative fraction. Recombination connected TRBV5-5 to TRBJ1-1, and the D gene may be TRBD1, 6 bases matching. Here the CDR3 is given as CASSLSPDRNTEAFF. The DNA sequence is as follows: TGTGCCAGCAGCTTGAGCCCGGACAGGAACACTGAAGCTTTCTTT.